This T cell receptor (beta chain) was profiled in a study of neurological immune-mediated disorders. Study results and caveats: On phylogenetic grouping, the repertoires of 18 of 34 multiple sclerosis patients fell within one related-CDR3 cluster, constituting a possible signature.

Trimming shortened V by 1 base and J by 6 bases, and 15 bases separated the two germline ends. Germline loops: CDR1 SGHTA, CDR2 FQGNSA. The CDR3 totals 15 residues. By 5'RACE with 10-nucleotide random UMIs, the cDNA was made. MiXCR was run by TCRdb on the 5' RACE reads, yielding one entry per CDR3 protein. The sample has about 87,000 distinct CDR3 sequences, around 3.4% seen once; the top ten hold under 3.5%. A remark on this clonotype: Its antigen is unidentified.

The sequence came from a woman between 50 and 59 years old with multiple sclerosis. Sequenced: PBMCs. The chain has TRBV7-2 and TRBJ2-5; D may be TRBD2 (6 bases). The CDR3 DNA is TGTGCCAGCAGCTTAGATGGCGGGACCGGGCAGACCCAGTACTTC. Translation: CASSLDGGTGQTQYF.